The following is a T cell receptor beta chain sequence with its context. Its antigen is currently unknown. The data stem from a study of blood T cells in healthy people across ages. With a J-beta primer mix and a sample-barcoded 5' primer, a second PCR ran about 6 to 11 cycles. Each cDNA molecule received a tag from a template-switch adaptor that had 12 random nucleotides. TCRdb re-called the 5' RACE reads with MiXCR, one entry per CDR3 protein. The sample includes fewer than 2,000,000 distinct CDR3 sequences, 39% of them seen just once. Germline V CDR1 and CDR2: SGHTA, FQGNSA. The CDR3 spans 14 residues. V was shortened by 6 bases and J by 2 bases, with 10 bases between the two germline ends. Whole-study results and caveats: As age increased, TCR beta diversity per million T cells fell in a roughly linear fashion. Shifts in expanded clonotypes may have been confounded by donor CMV status, which was unknown.

The sequenced material came from blood. The sequence derives from a human donor in good health. The chain joins TRBV7-2 to TRBJ1-4, with a tentative D call TRBD1 (5 bases). CDR3 amino acids: CASRLQGTNEKLFF. CDR3 nucleotides: TGTGCCAGCAGACTGCAGGGCACTAATGAAAAACTGTTTTTT.